What follows describes a single T cell receptor (beta chain). What it binds is not known. This specimen belongs to a study of STAT5B mutations in CD4+ large granular lymphocyte leukemia. Study-level background: Among healthy controls, a particular HLA allele went with more CDR3 'QG' motifs.

The CDR3 extends over 14 amino acids. The germline gives CDR1 SGHRS, CDR2 YFSETQ. The V end was cut by 4 bases, the J end by 1 base, with 9 bases between. The data were produced by immunoSEQ multiplex PCR, yet TCRdb's version contains in-frame clones alone and is incomplete. The data contain about 21,000 clones, about 75% of them singletons. Notes on the study in general: Main leukemic clonotypes were patient-specific, but roughly 26% appeared at low frequency elsewhere. CD4-sorted patient repertoires seemed more clonal than healthy CD4+ repertoires.

The specimen was CD4+ T cells from blood buffy coats. The TCR originated in a human donor in good health. This chain joins TRBV5-1 and TRBJ1-3; D gene unclear. The CDR3 region has the DNA TGCGCCAGCAGCGAAACCCAGTCTGGAAACACCATATATTTT. Protein sequence: CASSETQSGNTIYF.